The source of this T cell receptor beta chain is a study of chemoradiotherapy in HPV16-positive cancers. Repertoires were sampled repeatedly during chemoradiotherapy. A word on this clone: Antigen: not known.

Produced via immunoSEQ multiplex PCR; TCRdb's table is partial and in-frame only. Seen here are roughly 20,000 clones, 75% to 90% observed once, and the top ten hold about 4%. This CDR3 is 14 amino acids long. V lost 3 bases and J lost 2, with 8 bases in between. The germline gives CDR1 SGHTA, CDR2 FQGNSA. General study findings and limits: Functional assays defining HPV-specific T cells used only a couple of HPV16-positive patients. For HPV16-positive patients, expanding HPV-responsive T cells associated with longer recurrence-free survival. During treatment, candidate HPV-specific clones and E7-related motifs expanded in tumor.

The chain has TRBV7-2 and TRBJ1-3; no firm D call. The source material was blood, sampled from a patient who underwent chemoradiotherapy. The sequence was collected from a human donor with HPV-associated anogenital cancer. CDR3 protein: CASSLGKAGNTIYF. In nucleotides, the CDR3 is TGTGCCAGCAGCTTGGGGAAAGCTGGAAACACCATATATTTT.